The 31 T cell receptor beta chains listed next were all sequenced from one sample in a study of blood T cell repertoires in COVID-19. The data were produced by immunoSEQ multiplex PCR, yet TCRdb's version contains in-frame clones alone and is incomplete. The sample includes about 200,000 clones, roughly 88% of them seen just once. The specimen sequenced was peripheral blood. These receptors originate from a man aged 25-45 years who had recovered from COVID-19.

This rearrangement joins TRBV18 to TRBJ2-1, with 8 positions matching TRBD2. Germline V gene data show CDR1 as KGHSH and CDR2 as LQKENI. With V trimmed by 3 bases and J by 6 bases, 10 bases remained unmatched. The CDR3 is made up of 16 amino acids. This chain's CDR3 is CASSPGLAGLGNEQFF. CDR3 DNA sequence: TGTGCCAGCTCACCGGGGCTAGCGGGCCTGGGCAATGAGCAGTTCTTC.

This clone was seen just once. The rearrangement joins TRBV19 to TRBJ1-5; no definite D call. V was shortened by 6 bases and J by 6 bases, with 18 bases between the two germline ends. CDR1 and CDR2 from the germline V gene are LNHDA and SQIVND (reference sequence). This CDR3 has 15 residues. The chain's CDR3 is CASRDFGVAGQPQHF. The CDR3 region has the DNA TGTGCCAGTAGAGATTTCGGGGTCGCGGGTCAGCCCCAGCATTTT.

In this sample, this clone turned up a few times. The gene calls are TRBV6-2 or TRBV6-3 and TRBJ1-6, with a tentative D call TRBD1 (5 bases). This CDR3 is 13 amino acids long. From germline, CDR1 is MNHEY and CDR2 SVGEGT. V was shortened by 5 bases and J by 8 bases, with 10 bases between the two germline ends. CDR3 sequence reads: CASSTDTYSPLHF. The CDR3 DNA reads TGTGCCAGCAGTACGGACACCTATTCACCCCTCCACTTT.

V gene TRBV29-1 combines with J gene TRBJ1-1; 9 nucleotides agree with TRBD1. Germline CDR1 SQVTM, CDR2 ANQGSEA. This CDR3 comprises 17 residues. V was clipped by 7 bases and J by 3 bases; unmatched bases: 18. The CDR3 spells CSAARAPGQGGDTEAFF. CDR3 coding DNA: TGCAGCGCCGCCAGGGCCCCGGGACAGGGTGGGGACACTGAAGCTTTCTTT.

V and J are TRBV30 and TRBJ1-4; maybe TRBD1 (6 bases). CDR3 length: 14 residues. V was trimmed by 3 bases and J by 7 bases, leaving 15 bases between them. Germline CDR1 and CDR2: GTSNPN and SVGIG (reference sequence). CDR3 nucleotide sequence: TGTGCCTGGAGGAGAGGGGGTCCCAGTGAAAAACTGTTTTTT. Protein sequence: CAWRRGGPSEKLFF.

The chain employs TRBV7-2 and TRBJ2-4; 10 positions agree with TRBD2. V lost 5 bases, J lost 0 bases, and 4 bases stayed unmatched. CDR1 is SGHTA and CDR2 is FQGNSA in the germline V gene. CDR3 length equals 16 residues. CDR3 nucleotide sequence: TGTGCCAGCAGCATATGGACTAGCGGAGCCAAAAACATTCAGTACTTC. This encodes CASSIWTSGAKNIQYF.

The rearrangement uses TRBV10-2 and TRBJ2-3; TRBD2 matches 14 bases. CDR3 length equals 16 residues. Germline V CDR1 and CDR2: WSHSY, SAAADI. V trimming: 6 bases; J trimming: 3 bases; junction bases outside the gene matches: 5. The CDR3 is CASSSTSGGATDTQYF. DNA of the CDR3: TGCGCCAGCAGCTCGACTAGCGGGGGGGCGACAGATACGCAGTATTTT.

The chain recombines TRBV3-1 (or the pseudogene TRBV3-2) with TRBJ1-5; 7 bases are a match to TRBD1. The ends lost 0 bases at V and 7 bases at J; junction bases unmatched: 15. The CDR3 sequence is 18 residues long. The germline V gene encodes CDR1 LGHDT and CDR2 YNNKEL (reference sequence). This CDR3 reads CASSQDRQGGAASQPQHF. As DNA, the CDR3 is TGTGCCAGCAGCCAAGATAGGCAGGGGGGAGCGGCTTCGCAGCCCCAGCATTTT.

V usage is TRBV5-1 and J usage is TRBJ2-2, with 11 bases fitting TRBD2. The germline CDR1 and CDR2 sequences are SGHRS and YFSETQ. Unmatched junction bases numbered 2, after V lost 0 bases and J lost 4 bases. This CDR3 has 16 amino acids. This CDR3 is CASSLALAGGTGELFF. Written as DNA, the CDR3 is TGCGCCAGCAGCTTGGCTCTAGCGGGGGGCACCGGGGAGCTGTTTTTT. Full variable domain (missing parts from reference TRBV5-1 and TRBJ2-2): KAGVTQTPRYLIKTRGQQVTLSCSPISGHRSVSWYQQTPGQGLQFLFEYFSETQRNKGNFPGRFSGRQFSNSRSEMNVSTLELGDSALYLCASSLALAGGTGELFFGEGSRLTVL.

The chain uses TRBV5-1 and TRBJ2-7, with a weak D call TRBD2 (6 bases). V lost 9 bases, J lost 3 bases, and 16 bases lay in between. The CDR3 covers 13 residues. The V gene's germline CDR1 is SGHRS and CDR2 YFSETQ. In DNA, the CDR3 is TGCGCCACCAGGCGGGACGGAGACTACGAGCAGTACTTC. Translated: CATRRDGDYEQYF.

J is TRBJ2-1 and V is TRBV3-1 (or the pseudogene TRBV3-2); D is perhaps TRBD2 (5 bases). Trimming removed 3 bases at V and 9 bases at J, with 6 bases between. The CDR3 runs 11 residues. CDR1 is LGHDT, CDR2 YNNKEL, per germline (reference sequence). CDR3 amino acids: CASSHEGEQFF. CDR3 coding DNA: TGTGCCAGCAGCCACGAGGGTGAGCAGTTCTTC.

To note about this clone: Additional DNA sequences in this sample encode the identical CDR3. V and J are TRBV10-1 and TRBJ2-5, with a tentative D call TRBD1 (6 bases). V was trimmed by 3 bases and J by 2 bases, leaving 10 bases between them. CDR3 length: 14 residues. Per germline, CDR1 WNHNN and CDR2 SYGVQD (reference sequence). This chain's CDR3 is CASSDSRGQETQYF. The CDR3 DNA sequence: TGCGCCAGCAGTGATAGCAGGGGACAAGAGACCCAGTACTTC.

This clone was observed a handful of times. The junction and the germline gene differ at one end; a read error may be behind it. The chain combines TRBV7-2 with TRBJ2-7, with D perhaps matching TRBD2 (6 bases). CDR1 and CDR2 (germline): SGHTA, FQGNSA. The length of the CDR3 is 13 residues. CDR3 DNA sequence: TGTGCCAGCAGCTTTGAAAGCAGGAGGGGTAGGGACTTC. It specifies CASSFESRRGRDF.

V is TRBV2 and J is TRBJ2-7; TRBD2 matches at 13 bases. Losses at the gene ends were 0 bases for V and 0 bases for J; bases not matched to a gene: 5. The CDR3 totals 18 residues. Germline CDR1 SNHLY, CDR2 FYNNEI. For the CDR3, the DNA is TGTGCCAGCAGTGAAGCGGGACTAGCGGGGCTTAGCTCCTACGAGCAGTACTTC. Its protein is CASSEAGLAGLSSYEQYF.

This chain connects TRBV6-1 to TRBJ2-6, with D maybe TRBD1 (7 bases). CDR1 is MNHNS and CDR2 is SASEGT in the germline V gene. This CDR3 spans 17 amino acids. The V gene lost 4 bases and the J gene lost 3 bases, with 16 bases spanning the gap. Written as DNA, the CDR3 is TGTGCCAGCAGTGGGGGCAGGGGGACTGGTGGGGCCAACGTCCTGACTTTC. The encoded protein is CASSGGRGTGGANVLTF.

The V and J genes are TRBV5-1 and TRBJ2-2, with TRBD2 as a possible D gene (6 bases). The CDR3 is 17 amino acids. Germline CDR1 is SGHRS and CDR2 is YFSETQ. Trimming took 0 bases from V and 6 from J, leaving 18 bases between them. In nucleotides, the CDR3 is TGCGCCAGCAGCTTGGAGATGGACCGGTGGGGGGCCGGGGAGCTGTTTTTT. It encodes CASSLEMDRWGAGELFF.

The CDR3 DNA sequence: TGCGCCAGCAGAGTAAGCGGGAATGAGCAGTTCTTC. It specifies CASRVSGNEQFF. The chain carries TRBV5-1 and TRBJ2-1; a weak D match, TRBD2 (6 bases). The CDR3 loop spans 12 amino acids. Trimming took off 5 bases at V and 7 bases at J, with 10 bases between the two ends. The germline V gene encodes CDR1 SGHRS and CDR2 YFSETQ.

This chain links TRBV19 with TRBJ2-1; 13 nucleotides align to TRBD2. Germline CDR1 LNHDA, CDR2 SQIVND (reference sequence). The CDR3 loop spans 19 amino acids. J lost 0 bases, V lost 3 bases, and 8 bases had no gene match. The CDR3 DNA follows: TGTGCCAGTAGTATCTTTGGGACTAGCGGGGAGGGCTCCTACAATGAGCAGTTCTTC. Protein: CASSIFGTSGEGSYNEQFF.

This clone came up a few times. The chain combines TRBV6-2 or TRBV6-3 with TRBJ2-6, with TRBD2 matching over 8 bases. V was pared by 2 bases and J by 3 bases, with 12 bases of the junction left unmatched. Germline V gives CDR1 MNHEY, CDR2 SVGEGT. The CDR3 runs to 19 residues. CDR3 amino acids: CASSYPAEGLADGANVLTF. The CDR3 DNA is TGTGCCAGCAGTTACCCCGCCGAAGGACTAGCAGATGGGGCCAACGTCCTGACTTTC.

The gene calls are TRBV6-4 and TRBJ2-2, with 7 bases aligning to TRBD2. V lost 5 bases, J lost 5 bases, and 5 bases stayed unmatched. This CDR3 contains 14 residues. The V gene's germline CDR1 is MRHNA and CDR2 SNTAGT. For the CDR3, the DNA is TGTGCCAGCAGTCAGCGGGGCGGGACCGGGGAGCTGTTTTTT. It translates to CASSQRGGTGELFF.

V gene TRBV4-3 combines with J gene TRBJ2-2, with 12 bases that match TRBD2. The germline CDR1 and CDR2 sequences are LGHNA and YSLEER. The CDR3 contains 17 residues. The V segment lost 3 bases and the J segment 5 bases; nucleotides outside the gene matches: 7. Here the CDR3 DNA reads TGCGCCAGCAGCCATACGGCCGGGACTAGCGGGACCGGGGAGCTGTTTTTT. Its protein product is CASSHTAGTSGTGELFF.

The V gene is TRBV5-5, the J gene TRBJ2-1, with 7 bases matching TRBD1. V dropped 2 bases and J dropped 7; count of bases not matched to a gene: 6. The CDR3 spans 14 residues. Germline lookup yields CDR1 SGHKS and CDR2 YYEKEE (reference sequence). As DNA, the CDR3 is TGTGCCAGCAGCTTAGGACAGGCCTGGAATGAGCAGTTCTTC. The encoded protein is CASSLGQAWNEQFF.

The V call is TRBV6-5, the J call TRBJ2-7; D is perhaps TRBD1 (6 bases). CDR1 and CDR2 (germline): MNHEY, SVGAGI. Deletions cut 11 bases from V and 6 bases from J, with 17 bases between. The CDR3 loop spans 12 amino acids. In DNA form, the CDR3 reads TGTGCCTGGGGGCAGGGAAGGACCGAGCAGTACTTC. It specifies CAWGQGRTEQYF.

The CDR3 is CASSIIGGGYTF. CDR3 bases: TGTGCCAGTAGTATAATAGGAGGGGGCTACACCTTC. The chain employs TRBV19 and TRBJ1-2, with D uncertain. V lost 2 bases and J lost 8, with 9 bases in between. The CDR3 totals 12 residues. CDR1 is LNHDA and CDR2 is SQIVND in the germline V gene (reference sequence). Filled out from reference TRBV19 and TRBJ1-2, the complete variable domain reads DGGITQSPKYLFRKEGQNVTLSCEQNLNHDAMYWYRQDPGQGLRLIYYSQIVNDFQKGDIAEGYSVSREKKESFPLTVTSAQKNPTAFYLCASSIIGGGYTFGSGTRLTVV.

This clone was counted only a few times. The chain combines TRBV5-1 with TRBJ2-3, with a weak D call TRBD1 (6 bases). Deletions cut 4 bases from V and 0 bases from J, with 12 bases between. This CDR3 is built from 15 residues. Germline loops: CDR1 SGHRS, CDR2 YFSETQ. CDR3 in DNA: TGCGCCAGCAGCGGGTGGACAGTCAGCACAGATACGCAGTATTTT. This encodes CASSGWTVSTDTQYF.

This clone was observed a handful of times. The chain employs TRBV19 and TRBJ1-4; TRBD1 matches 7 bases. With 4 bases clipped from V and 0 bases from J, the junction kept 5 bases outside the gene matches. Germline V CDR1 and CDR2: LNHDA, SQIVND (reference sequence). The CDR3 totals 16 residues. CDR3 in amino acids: CASSTRGIATNEKLFF. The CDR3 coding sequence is TGTGCCAGTAGTACCAGGGGGATTGCAACTAATGAAAAACTGTTTTTT.

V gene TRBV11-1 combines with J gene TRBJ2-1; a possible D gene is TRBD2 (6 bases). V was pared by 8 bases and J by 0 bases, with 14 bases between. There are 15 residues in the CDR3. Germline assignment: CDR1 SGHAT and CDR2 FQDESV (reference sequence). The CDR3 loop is CASGPRGFSYNEQFF. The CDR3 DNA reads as TGTGCCAGCGGCCCCCGGGGGTTCTCCTACAATGAGCAGTTCTTC.

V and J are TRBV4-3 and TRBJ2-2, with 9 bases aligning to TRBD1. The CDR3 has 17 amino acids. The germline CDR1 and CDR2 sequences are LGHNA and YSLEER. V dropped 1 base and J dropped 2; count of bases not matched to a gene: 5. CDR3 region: CASSQAPGQGNTGELFF. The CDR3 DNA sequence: TGCGCCAGCAGCCAAGCTCCGGGACAGGGTAACACCGGGGAGCTGTTTTTT.

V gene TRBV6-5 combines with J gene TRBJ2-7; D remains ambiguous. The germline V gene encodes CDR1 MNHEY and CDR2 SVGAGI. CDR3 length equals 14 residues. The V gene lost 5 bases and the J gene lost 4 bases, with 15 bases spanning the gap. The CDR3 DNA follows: TGTGCCAGCAGTCCCCTCCCGGAGAGGTACGAGCAGTACTTC. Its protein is CASSPLPERYEQYF.

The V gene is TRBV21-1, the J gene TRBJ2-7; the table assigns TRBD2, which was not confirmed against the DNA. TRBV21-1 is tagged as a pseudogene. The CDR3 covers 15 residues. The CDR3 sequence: CASSTPGTARDEQYF. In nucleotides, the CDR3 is TGTGCCAGCAGCACCCCCGGGACTGCGAGGGACGAGCAGTACTTC.

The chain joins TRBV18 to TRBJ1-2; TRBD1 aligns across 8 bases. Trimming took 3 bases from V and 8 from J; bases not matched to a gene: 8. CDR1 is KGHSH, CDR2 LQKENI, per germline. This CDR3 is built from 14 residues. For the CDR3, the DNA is TGTGCCAGCTCACCTGTCAGGGGGCTCTGGGGCTACACCTTC. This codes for CASSPVRGLWGYTF.